This T cell receptor (beta chain) comes out of a study of T-cell reconstitution after alpha-beta-depleted transplantation in children. Study-wide points: Two months or so post-transplant, alpha-beta T cells reportedly derived from several hundred expanded graft clones. The authors attributed T-cell counts and diversity one year after transplant mostly to newly produced T cells.

This clonotype occurred a few times. Its antigen remains unknown. Using unique molecular identifiers, the investigators prepared the TCRbeta library. TCRdb passed the PCR reads through MiXCR, listing each CDR3 protein once. Here the sample spans fewer than 450,000 distinct CDR3 sequences, roughly 15% being singletons. Trimming took 2 bases from V and 9 from J; bases not matched to a gene: 5. Germline V gives CDR1 SQVTM, CDR2 ANQGSEA. The CDR3 loop spans 15 amino acids. This sequence originates from a male patient aged 2-15 years who had a stem cell transplant for acute lymphoblastic leukemia, so the T cells may come from the graft donor. The sample was PBMCs, mostly from graft donor cells, taken 360 days after TCRalphabeta/CD19-depleted stem cell transplant. The rearrangement joins TRBV29-1 to TRBJ2-1; 15 bases agree with TRBD2. This chain's CDR3 is CSVEPGLAGGREQFF. The DNA for the CDR3 is TGCAGCGTTGAACCGGGACTAGCGGGAGGACGTGAGCAGTTCTTC.